This T cell receptor beta chain derives from a study of shared clonotypes between healthy human individuals. Germline V gives CDR1 MDHEN, CDR2 SYDVKM. The CDR3 consists of 17 residues. The junction had 8 bases not matched to a gene; V was cut back by 6 bases and J by 1 base. TCRdb's table, derived via immunoSEQ multiplex PCR, lists solely in-frame clones and lacks some. The sample lists roughly 500,000 clones; around 96% were seen once. This receptor was taken from a woman in her thirties in good health. The chain employs TRBV28 and TRBJ2-1, with TRBD2 identical over 11 bases. Material: naive CD4+ T cells sorted from blood. Subset defined: CD45RA+ positively selected. CDR3 DNA: TGTGCCAGCAGCTTAACTAGCGGGAGATGGTCCTACAATGAGCAGTTCTTC. Translating gives CASSLTSGRWSYNEQFF.